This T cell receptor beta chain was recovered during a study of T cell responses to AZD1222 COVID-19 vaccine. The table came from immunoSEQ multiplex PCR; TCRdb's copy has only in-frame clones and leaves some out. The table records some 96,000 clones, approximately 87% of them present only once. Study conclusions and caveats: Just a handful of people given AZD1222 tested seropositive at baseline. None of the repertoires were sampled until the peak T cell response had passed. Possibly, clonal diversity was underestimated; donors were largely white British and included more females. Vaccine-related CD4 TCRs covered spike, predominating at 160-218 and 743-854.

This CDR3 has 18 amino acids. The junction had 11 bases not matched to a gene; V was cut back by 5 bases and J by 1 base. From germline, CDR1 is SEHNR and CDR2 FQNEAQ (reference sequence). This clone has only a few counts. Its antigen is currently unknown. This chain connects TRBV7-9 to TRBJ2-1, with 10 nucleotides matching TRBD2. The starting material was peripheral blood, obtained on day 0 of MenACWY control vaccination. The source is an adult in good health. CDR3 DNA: TGTGCCAGCAGCCCGAAGGGGGGACTAGCGCAATCCTACAATGAGCAGTTCTTC. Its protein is CASSPKGGLAQSYNEQFF.